These 13 T cell receptor beta chains were all obtained from the same sample, sequenced in a study of blood T cell repertoires in COVID-19. Clones were sequenced by immunoSEQ multiplex PCR, and TCRdb holds only the in-frame ones, with some missing. The table includes around 100,000 clones, around 87% detected once. The sequencing input was peripheral blood. All receptors come from a human donor with acute or convalescent COVID-19. The donor label of this sample is uncertain.

The table lists this clone with a count of one. Germline is not matched at one junction end, which may reflect a read error. The CDR3 coding sequence is TGTGCCCGCAGCTCATTGGGTGGGGGGGCGAACTATGGCTACACCTTC. Its translation: CARSSLGGGANYGYTF. The V call is TRBV3-1 (or the pseudogene TRBV3-2), the J call TRBJ1-2, with D possibly TRBD1 on 6 matching bases. This CDR3 has 16 residues. Germline loops: CDR1 LGHDT, CDR2 YNNKEL (reference sequence).

This clone was recorded a few times. V is TRBV18 and J is TRBJ2-5, with 7 bases fitting TRBD1. The CDR3 runs to 13 residues. Germline values: CDR1 KGHSH, CDR2 LQKENI. V trimming: 5 bases; J trimming: 2 bases; junction bases outside the gene matches: 2. This CDR3 reads CASSGGQQETQYF. The CDR3 DNA sequence: TGTGCCAGCTCAGGGGGACAGCAAGAGACCCAGTACTTC. The variable domain in full, completed from reference TRBV18 and TRBJ2-5, reads NAGVMQNPRHLVRRRGQEARLRCSPMKGHSHVYWYRQLPEEGLKFMVYLQKENIIDESGMPKERFSAEFPKEGPSILRIQQVVRGDSAAYFCASSGGQQETQYFGPGTRLLVL.

This chain links TRBV28 with TRBJ2-3, with 9 positions matching TRBD1. Trimming removed 4 bases from V and 6 bases from J; junction bases left unmatched: 11. The germline V gene has CDR1 MDHEN and CDR2 SYDVKM. The CDR3 consists of 16 residues. In nucleotides, the CDR3 is TGTGCCAGCAGTTCACCGGGACAGGGTTACACGGATACGCAGTATTTT. Protein sequence: CASSSPGQGYTDTQYF.

V is TRBV7-9 and J is TRBJ1-2; D is undetermined. Germline CDR1 is SEHNR and CDR2 is FQNEAQ (reference sequence). The CDR3 sequence is 16 residues long. V shed 1 base and J shed 0 bases, with 12 bases lying between them. For the CDR3, the DNA is TGTGCCAGCAGCTTAGGACAACCCCCAGCTAACTATGGCTACACCTTC. Protein sequence: CASSLGQPPANYGYTF.

This rearrangement joins TRBV30 to TRBJ1-2; D ambiguous. Germline V gene data show CDR1 as GTSNPN and CDR2 as SVGIG (reference sequence). The CDR3 is made up of 15 amino acids. V was trimmed by 2 bases and J by 6 bases, leaving 19 bases between them. In DNA form, the CDR3 reads TGTGCCTGGAGTAATGCCCCGGGTGGTGTGAATGGCTACACCTTC. Encoded protein: CAWSNAPGGVNGYTF.

CDR3 nucleotide sequence: TGTGCCAGCAGCAAAGGATGGGCGGGGGGGCCTCGTGAGCAGTTCTTC. Residues: CASSKGWAGGPREQFF. V is TRBV21-1 and J is TRBJ2-1; the table names TRBD2, a call not compared with the DNA. TRBV21-1 is flagged as a pseudogene. The CDR3 has 16 amino acids.

This clone is a singleton in its sample. The chain is built from TRBV6-5 and TRBJ1-1, with 7 bases lining up with TRBD1. CDR3 size: 13 residues. After removal of 6 bases from V and 4 bases from J, the junction contained 5 bases not matched to a gene. Per germline, CDR1 MNHEY and CDR2 SVGAGI. CDR3 loop: CASRDTGVTEAFF. CDR3 nucleotide sequence: TGTGCCAGCAGGGATACAGGGGTCACTGAAGCTTTCTTT.

The chain employs TRBV30 and TRBJ2-3; D is perhaps TRBD2 (6 bases). There are 12 residues in the CDR3. Per the germline V gene, CDR1 is GTSNPN and CDR2 is SVGIG (reference sequence). The V end was cut by 2 bases, the J end by 8 bases, with 11 bases between. The CDR3 reads CAWSREATTQYF. In DNA form, the CDR3 reads TGTGCCTGGAGTAGGGAGGCCACTACGCAGTATTTT.

The count of this clone is one. This rearrangement joins TRBV7-9 to TRBJ2-7; tentatively, D is TRBD2 (5 bases). This CDR3 is built from 13 residues. V lost 3 bases to trimming and J lost 7 bases, with 13 bases between them. Germline values: CDR1 SEHNR, CDR2 FQNEAQ (reference sequence). CDR3 in amino acids: CASSFLTSGEQYF. CDR3 in DNA: TGTGCCAGCAGCTTCCTAACGTCGGGGGAGCAGTACTTC.

CDR3 protein: CASSATSGPSDTQYF. Here the CDR3 DNA reads TGTGCCAGCAGCGCCACTAGCGGGCCATCCGATACGCAGTATTTT. This chain links TRBV9 with TRBJ2-3, with TRBD2 identical over 9 bases. The CDR3 is made up of 15 amino acids. Trimming cost V 3 bases and J 6 bases; bases outside gene matches: 8. Germline-derived CDR1 and CDR2 are SGDLS and YYNGEE. Using reference TRBV9 and TRBJ2-3 for the parts outside the CDR3, the full variable domain is DSGVTQTPKHLITATGQRVTLRCSPRSGDLSVYWYQQSLDQGLQFLIQYYNGEERAKGNILERFSAQQFPDLHSELNLSSLELGDSALYFCASSATSGPSDTQYFGPGTRLTVL.

This clone occurred a few times. The rearrangement links TRBV4-1 to TRBJ2-6; no reliable D call. This CDR3 is built from 19 residues. V lost 4 bases and J lost 5, with 24 bases in between. Germline lookup yields CDR1 MGHRA and CDR2 YSYEKL. This chain's CDR3 is CASSPTAGPPLFRANVLTF. CDR3 sequence (DNA): TGCGCCAGCAGCCCCACCGCAGGCCCTCCTCTCTTTCGGGCCAACGTCCTGACTTTC.

In its sample, this clone was seen once. V usage is TRBV27 and J usage is TRBJ1-5; tentatively, D is TRBD1 (5 bases). The germline V and J ends were trimmed by 0 bases and 7 bases, with 16 bases remaining between them. CDR3 length: 16 residues. The germline V gene has CDR1 MNHEY and CDR2 SMNVEV (reference sequence). The CDR3 sequence: CASSLSNSQVPQPQHF. Here the CDR3 DNA reads TGTGCCAGCAGTTTATCCAATTCACAGGTTCCCCAGCCCCAGCATTTT.

The chain combines TRBV24-1 with TRBJ2-1; 11 bases are a match to TRBD1. Losses at the gene ends were 4 bases for V and 9 bases for J; bases not matched to a gene: 7. This CDR3 region has 15 residues. CDR1 KGHDR and CDR2 SFDVKD come from the germline V gene. CDR3 DNA sequence: TGTGCCACCAGTGACCCCCGGACAGGGGGCGTTGAGCAGTTCTTC. Amino acid sequence: CATSDPRTGGVEQFF.